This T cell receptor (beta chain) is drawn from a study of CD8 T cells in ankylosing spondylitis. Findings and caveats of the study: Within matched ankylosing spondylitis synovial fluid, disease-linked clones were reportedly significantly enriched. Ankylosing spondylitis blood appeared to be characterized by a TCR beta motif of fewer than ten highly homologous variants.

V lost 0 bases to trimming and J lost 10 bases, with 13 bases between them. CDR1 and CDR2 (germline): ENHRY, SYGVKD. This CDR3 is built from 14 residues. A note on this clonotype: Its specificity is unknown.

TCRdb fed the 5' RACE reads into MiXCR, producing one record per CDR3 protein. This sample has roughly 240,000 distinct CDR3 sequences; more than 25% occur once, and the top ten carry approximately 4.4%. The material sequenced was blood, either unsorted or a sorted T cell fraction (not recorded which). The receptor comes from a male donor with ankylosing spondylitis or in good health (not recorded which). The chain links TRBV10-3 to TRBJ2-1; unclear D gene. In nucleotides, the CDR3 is TGTGCCATCAGTGAGTCGAATAACTGGGGAGAGCAGTTCTTC. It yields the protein CAISESNNWGEQFF.